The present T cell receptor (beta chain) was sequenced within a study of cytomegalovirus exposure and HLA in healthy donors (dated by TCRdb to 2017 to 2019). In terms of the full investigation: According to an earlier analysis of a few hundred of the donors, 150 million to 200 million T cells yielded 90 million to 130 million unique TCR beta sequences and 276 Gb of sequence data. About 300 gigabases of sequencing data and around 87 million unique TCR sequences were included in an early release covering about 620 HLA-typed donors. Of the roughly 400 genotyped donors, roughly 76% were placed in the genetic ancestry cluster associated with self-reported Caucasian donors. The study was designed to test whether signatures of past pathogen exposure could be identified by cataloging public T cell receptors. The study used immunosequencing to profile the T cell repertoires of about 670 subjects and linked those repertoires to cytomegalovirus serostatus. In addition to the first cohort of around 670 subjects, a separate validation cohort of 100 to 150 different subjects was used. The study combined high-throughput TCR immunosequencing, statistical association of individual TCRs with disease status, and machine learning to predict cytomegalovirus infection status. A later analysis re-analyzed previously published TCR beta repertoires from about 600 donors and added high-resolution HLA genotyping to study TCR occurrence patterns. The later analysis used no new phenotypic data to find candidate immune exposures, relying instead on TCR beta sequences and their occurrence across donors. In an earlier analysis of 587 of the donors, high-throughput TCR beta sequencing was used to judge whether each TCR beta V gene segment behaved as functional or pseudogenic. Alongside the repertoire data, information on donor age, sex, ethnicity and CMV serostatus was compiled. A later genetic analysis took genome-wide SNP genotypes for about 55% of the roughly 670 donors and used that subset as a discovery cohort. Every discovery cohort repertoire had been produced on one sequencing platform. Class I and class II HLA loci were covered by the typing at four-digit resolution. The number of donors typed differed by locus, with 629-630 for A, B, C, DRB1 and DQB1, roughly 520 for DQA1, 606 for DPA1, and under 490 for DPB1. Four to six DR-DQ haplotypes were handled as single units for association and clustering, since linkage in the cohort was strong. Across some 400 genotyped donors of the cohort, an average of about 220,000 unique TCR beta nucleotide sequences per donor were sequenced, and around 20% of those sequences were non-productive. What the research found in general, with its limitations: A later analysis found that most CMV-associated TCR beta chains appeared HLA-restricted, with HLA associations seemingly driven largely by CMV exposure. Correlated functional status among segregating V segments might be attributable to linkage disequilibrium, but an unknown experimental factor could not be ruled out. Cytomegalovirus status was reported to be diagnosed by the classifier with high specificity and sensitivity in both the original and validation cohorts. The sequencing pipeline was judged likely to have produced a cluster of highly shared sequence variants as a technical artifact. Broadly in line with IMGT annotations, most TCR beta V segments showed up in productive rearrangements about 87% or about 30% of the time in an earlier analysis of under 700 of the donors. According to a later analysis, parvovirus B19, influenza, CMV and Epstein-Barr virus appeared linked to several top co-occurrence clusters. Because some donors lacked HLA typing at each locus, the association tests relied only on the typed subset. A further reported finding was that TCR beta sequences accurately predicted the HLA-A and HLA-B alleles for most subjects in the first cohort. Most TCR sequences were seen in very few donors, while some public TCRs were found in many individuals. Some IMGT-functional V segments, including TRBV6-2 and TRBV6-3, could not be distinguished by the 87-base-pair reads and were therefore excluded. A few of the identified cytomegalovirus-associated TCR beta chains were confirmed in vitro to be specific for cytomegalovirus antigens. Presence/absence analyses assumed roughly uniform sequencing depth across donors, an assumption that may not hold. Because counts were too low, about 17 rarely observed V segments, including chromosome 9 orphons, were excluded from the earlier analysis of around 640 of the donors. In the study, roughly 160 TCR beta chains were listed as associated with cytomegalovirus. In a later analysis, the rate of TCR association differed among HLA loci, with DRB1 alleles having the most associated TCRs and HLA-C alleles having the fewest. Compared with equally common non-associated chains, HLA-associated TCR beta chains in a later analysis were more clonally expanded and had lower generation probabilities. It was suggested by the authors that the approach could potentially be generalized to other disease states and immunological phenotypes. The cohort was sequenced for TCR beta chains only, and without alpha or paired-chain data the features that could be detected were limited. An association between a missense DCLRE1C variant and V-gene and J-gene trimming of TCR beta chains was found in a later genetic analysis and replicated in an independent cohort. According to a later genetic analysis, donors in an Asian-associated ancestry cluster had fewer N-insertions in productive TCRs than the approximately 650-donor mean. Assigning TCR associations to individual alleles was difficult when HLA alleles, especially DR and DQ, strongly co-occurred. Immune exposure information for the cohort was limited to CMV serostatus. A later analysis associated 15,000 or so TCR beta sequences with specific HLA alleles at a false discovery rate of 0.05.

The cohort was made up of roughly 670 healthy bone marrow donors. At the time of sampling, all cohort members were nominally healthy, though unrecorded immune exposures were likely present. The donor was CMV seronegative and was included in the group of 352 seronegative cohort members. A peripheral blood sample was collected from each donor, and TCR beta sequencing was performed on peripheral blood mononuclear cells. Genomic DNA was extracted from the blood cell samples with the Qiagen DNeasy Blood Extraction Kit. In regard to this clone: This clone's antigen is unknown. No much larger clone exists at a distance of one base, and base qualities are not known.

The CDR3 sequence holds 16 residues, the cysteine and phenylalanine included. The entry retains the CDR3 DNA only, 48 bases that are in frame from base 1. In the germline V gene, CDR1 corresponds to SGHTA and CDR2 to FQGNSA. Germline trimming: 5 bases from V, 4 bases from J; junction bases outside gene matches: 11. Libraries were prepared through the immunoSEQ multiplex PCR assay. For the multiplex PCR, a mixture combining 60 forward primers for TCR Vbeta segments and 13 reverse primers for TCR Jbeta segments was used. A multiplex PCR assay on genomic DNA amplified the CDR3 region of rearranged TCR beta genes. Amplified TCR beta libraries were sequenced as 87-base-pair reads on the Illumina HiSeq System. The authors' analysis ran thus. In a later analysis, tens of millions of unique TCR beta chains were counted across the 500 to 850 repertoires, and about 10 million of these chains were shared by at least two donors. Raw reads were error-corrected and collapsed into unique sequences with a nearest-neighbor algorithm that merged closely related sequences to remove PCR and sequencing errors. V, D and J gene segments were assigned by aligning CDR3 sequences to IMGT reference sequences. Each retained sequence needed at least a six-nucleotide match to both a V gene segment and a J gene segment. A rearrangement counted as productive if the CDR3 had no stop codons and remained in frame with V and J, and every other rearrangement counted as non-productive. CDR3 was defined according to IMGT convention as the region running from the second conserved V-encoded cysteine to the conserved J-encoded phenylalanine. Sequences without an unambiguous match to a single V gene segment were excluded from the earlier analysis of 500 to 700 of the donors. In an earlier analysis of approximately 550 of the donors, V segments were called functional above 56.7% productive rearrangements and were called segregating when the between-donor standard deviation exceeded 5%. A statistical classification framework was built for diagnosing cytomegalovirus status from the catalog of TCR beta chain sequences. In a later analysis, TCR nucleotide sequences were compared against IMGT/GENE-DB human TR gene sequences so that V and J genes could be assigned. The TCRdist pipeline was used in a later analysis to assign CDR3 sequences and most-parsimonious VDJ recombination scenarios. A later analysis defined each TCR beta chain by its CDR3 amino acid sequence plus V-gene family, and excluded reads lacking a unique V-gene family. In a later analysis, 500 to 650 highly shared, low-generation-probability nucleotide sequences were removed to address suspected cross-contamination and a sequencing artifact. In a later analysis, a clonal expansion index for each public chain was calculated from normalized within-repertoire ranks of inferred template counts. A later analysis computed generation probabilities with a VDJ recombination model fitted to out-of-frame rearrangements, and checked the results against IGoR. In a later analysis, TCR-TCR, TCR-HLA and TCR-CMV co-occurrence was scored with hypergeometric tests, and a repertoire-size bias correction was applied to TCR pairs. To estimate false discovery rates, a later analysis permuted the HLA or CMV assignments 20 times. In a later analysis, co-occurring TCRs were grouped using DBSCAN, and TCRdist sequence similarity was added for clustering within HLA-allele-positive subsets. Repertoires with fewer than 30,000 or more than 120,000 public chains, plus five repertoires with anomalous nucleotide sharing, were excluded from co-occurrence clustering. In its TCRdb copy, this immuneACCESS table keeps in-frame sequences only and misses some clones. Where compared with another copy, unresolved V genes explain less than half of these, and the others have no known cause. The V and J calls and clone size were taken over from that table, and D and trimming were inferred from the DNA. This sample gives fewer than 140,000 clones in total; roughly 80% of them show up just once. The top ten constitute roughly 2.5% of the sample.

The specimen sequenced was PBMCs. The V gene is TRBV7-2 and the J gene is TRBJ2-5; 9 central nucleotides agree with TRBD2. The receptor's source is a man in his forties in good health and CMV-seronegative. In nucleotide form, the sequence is TGTGCCAGCAGCCTGAACGCGGGGGGGCTCGGAGAGACCCAGTACTTC. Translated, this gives CASSLNAGGLGETQYF. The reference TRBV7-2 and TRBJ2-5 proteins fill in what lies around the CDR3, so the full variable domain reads GAGVSQSPSNKVTEKGKDVELRCDPISGHTALYWYRQSLGQGLEFLIYFQGNSAPDKSGLPSDRFSAERTGGSVSTLTIQRTQQEDSAVYLCASSLNAGGLGETQYFGPGTRLLVL.